The next 26 T cell receptor beta chains were all read from a single sample in a study of blood T cells in healthy people across ages. Using a J-beta primer mix together with a sample-barcoded 5' primer, a second PCR was run for roughly 6 to 11 cycles. TCRdb reprocessed the 5' RACE reads via MiXCR and lists one record per CDR3 protein. The table has about 780,000 distinct CDR3 sequences, under 80% seen once. Source material: blood. These receptor sequences come from a man aged 30-40 years in good health.

The V gene is TRBV20-1, the J gene TRBJ1-2; D is possibly TRBD1 (5 bases). The CDR3 consists of 16 residues. With 0 bases removed from V and 8 bases from J, the gap between germline ends came to 22 bases. Germline V lookup: CDR1 DFQATT, CDR2 SNEGSKA (reference sequence). Here the CDR3 DNA reads TGCAGTGCTAGAGATGGTGGGAGGGGAGATTCGAGGGGCTACACCTTC. Protein: CSARDGGRGDSRGYTF.

The chain joins TRBV5-1 to TRBJ2-5, with a weak D call TRBD2 (6 bases). Germline V gene lookup returns CDR1 SGHRS and CDR2 YFSETQ. CDR3 length: 15 amino acids. V was clipped by 0 bases and J by 3 bases, with 12 bases between them. The CDR3 sequence: CASSLDVGEEETQYF. In DNA, the CDR3 is TGCGCCAGCAGCTTGGATGTCGGGGAGGAAGAGACCCAGTACTTC.

The CDR3 spells CASSEIPETQYF. The CDR3 DNA follows: TGTGCCAGCAGTGAAATCCCAGAGACCCAGTACTTC. This chain links TRBV6-1 with TRBJ2-5; D is unresolved. Germline CDR1 and CDR2: MNHNS and SASEGT. There are 12 residues in the CDR3. V lost 2 bases and J lost 4, with 5 bases in between.

This clonotype was observed a few times. This chain connects TRBV9 to TRBJ2-1; D is undetermined. V was trimmed by 1 base and J by 2 bases, leaving 10 bases between them. From germline, CDR1 is SGDLS and CDR2 YYNGEE. The CDR3 loop spans 15 amino acids. The CDR3 nucleotides are TGTGCCAGCAGCGTACTTGCCTCCCCCTACAATGAGCAGTTCTTC. This translates into CASSVLASPYNEQFF.

This clonotype was seen only a few times. The gene calls are TRBV18 and TRBJ2-2; maybe TRBD2 (6 bases). Germline V lookup: CDR1 KGHSH, CDR2 LQKENI. The V and J ends lost 2 bases and 3 bases respectively, with 13 bases between them. CDR3 length: 16 amino acids. In DNA, the CDR3 is TGTGCCAGCTCACCAAGGCAGGGAGGAGACACCGGGGAGCTGTTTTTT. This translates into CASSPRQGGDTGELFF.

The rearrangement uses TRBV28 and TRBJ2-3; no clear D. V was clipped by 5 bases and J by 5 bases, with 17 bases between them. The CDR3 covers 15 residues. Germline CDR1 and CDR2: MDHEN and SYDVKM. Here the CDR3 reads CASSPHIKLRDTQYF. The CDR3 bases are TGTGCCAGCAGTCCCCACATCAAGCTCAGAGATACGCAGTATTTT.

J is TRBJ2-6 and V is TRBV6-2 or TRBV6-3, with D possibly being TRBD1 (6 bases). V lost 0 bases and J 1 base, leaving 7 bases between the germline ends. The CDR3 spans 16 residues. CDR1 is MNHEY and CDR2 is SVGEGT in the germline V gene. CDR3 amino acids: CASSYSGQSGANVLTF. CDR3 in DNA: TGTGCCAGCAGTTACTCCGGACAGTCTGGGGCCAACGTCCTGACTTTC.

The table lists this clonotype with a few counts. V gene TRBV12-3 or TRBV12-4 combines with J gene TRBJ1-1; the match to TRBD1 covers 10 bases. CDR3 size: 14 residues. The V and J ends lost 5 bases and 4 bases, in that order; junction bases with no gene match: 4. The CDR3 is CASSPRTGGTEAFF. DNA for the CDR3: TGTGCCAGCAGTCCCCGGACAGGGGGCACTGAAGCTTTCTTT.

The chain couples TRBV3-1 to TRBJ2-7; D could derive from TRBD1 or TRBD2 (6 bases each). Germline CDR1 is LGHDT and CDR2 is YNNKEL (reference sequence). Trimming stripped 0 bases from V and 5 bases from J, with 17 bases between. This CDR3 is 16 amino acids long. This CDR3 reads CASSQDAGSGAHEQYF. In DNA form, the CDR3 reads TGTGCCAGCAGCCAAGATGCGGGGTCAGGGGCCCACGAGCAGTACTTC.

This clonotype was counted a few times. The V call is TRBV7-8, the J call TRBJ2-1; 8 bases align to TRBD2. Germline trimming cut 2 bases from V and 13 bases from J; bases unmatched to any gene: 7. Germline CDR1 is SGHVS and CDR2 is FQNEAQ. The CDR3 totals 13 residues. CDR3 residues: CASSLNIGGGQFF. The DNA of the CDR3 is TGTGCCAGCAGCTTAAACATCGGGGGGGGCCAGTTCTTC. The variable domain in full, with the rest retrieved from reference TRBV7-8 and TRBJ2-1, is GAGVSQSPRYKVAKRGQDVALRCDPISGHVSLFWYQQALGQGPEFLTYFQNEAQLDKSGLPSDRFFAERPEGSVSTLKIQRTQQEDSAVYLCASSLNIGGGQFFGPGTRLTVL.

The chain couples TRBV6-2 or TRBV6-3 to TRBJ2-7, with TRBD1 as a possible D gene (6 bases). Trimming took 2 bases from V and 10 from J, leaving 15 bases between them. There are 13 residues in the CDR3. Germline V gene data show CDR1 as MNHEY and CDR2 as SVGEGT. CDR3 DNA sequence: TGTGCCAGCAGTTACAGGGGGAGCAGTACCCAGTACTTC. As protein: CASSYRGSSTQYF.

The chain is built from TRBV2 and TRBJ2-2, with 12 bases fitting TRBD2. This CDR3 contains 17 residues. The J segment lost 5 bases and the V segment lost 6 bases, leaving 10 bases of the junction unmatched. Per the germline V gene, CDR1 is SNHLY and CDR2 is FYNNEI. The CDR3 is CASRPSGGAVGTGELFF. The CDR3 nucleotides read TGTGCCAGCAGACCTAGCGGGGGGGCCGTTGGGACCGGGGAGCTGTTTTTT. The variable domain in full, with the rest retrieved from reference TRBV2 and TRBJ2-2, is EPEVTQTPSHQVTQMGQEVILRCVPISNHLYFYWYRQILGQKVEFLVSFYNNEISEKSEIFDDQFSVERPDGSNFTLKIRSTKLEDSAMYFCASRPSGGAVGTGELFFGEGSRLTVL.

DNA for the CDR3: TGTGCCAGCAGCAACCCCCACGACTTATTAGACACTGAAGCTTTCTTT. It is translated as CASSNPHDLLDTEAFF. The rearrangement uses TRBV21-1 and TRBJ1-1; TRBD1 is the table's D call and was not checked against the DNA. TRBV21-1 is annotated as a pseudogene. The CDR3 is 16 amino acids.

As regards this clonotype: One junction end disagrees with the germline gene, perhaps due to a read error. This chain uses TRBV4-3 with TRBJ2-7; the match to TRBD2 covers 8 bases. The CDR3 extends over 15 amino acids. Germline CDR1 and CDR2: LGHNA and YSLEER. As DNA, the CDR3 is TGCGCCAGCAGCCGAAGCGGGGGCCCATCCTGCGAGCAGTACTTC. Amino acid sequence: CASSRSGGPSCEQYF.

With respect to this clonotype: Just one base apart from a much larger clone, this may be a read error. The gene calls are TRBV5-6 and TRBJ2-5, with a tentative D call TRBD2 (7 bases). Germline CDR1 SGHDT, CDR2 YYEEEE. Between the trimmed V and J ends, which lost 10 bases and 2 bases, there was a span of 24 bases. The CDR3 is 16 amino acids. The CDR3 region is CAGQGGGLRGQETQYF. In DNA, the CDR3 is TGTGCCGGCCAAGGGGGAGGGTTGCGGGGGCAAGAGACCCAGTACTTC.

This rearrangement joins TRBV7-2 to TRBJ2-3; 11 bases fit TRBD2. CDR3 length: 16 amino acids. Unmatched junction bases numbered 3, after V lost 1 base and J lost 3 bases. Germline assignment: CDR1 SGHTA and CDR2 FQGNSA. CDR3 coding DNA: TGTGCCAGCAGCTTAGACCTAGCGGGGGGAACAGATACGCAGTATTTT. As protein: CASSLDLAGGTDTQYF. Together with reference TRBV7-2 and TRBJ2-3, the CDR3 gives the full variable domain: GAGVSQSPSNKVTEKGKDVELRCDPISGHTALYWYRQSLGQGLEFLIYFQGNSAPDKSGLPSDRFSAERTGGSVSTLTIQRTQQEDSAVYLCASSLDLAGGTDTQYFGPGTRLTVL.

This chain connects TRBV6-6 to TRBJ1-4; D call uncertain. This CDR3 contains 12 residues. The V end was cut by 6 bases, the J end by 8 bases, with 10 bases between. Germline V gives CDR1 MNHNY, CDR2 SVGAGI (reference sequence). The CDR3 coding sequence is TGTGCCAGCAGCCCCGGCCCCGAAAAACTGTTTTTT. Amino acids: CASSPGPEKLFF.

The V call is TRBV10-3, the J call TRBJ2-3; tentatively, D is TRBD1 (5 bases). Germline-derived CDR1 and CDR2 are ENHRY and SYGVKD. V gave up 3 bases and J gave up 4 bases, with 11 bases separating them. There are 14 residues in the CDR3. This chain's CDR3 is CAISDNRGPDTQYF. As DNA, the CDR3 is TGTGCCATCAGTGATAATAGGGGCCCAGATACGCAGTATTTT.

This clonotype was counted a few times. The J gene is TRBJ2-5, the V gene TRBV3-1, with D possibly matching TRBD1 (6 bases). The CDR3 loop spans 13 amino acids. V was clipped by 3 bases and J by 2 bases, with 7 bases between them. In germline, CDR1 is LGHDT, CDR2 YNNKEL (reference sequence). The CDR3 coding sequence is TGTGCCAGCAGCCAGAGGGGGCAAGAGACCCAGTACTTC. Protein: CASSQRGQETQYF.

The chain links TRBV20-1 to TRBJ1-2; D may be TRBD1 (5 bases). CDR1 is DFQATT, CDR2 SNEGSKA, per germline (reference sequence). The CDR3 is 14 amino acids. With 0 bases removed from V and 6 bases from J, the gap between germline ends came to 14 bases. The CDR3 sequence is CSAREGRERDGYTF. For the CDR3, the DNA is TGCAGTGCTAGAGAGGGCAGGGAGCGTGATGGCTACACCTTC.

The chain carries TRBV15 and TRBJ2-1; 9 nucleotides align to TRBD1. The CDR3 extends over 16 amino acids. J was trimmed by 11 bases and V by 6 bases; bases with no gene match: 17. Germline V gene lookup returns CDR1 LNHNV and CDR2 YYDKDF (reference sequence). CDR3: CATSPVTGGTGEKQFF. CDR3 sequence (DNA): TGTGCCACCAGTCCAGTGACAGGGGGGACCGGGGAGAAGCAGTTCTTC.

This clonotype was observed a few times. The chain couples TRBV7-2 to TRBJ2-5, with D perhaps TRBD2 (6 bases). This CDR3 is 14 amino acids long. V was shortened by 3 bases and J by 5 bases, with 13 bases between the two germline ends. Germline V gene sequence: CDR1 SGHTA, CDR2 FQGNSA. As DNA, the CDR3 is TGTGCCAGCAGCTTGAACGGGGCGGGGGAGACCCAGTACTTC. This translates into CASSLNGAGETQYF.

About this clonotype: The junction departs from germline at one end; a sequencing error may be responsible. The rearrangement joins TRBV6-5 to TRBJ1-4, with D possibly TRBD1 on 6 matching bases. Germline-derived CDR1 and CDR2 are MNHEY and SVGAGI. The CDR3 length is 15 residues. CDR3 nucleotides: TGTGCCAGCAGTTATACAGGGCATCAAAATGAAAGACTGTTTTTT. Protein: CASSYTGHQNERLFF.

V is TRBV7-2 and J is TRBJ1-1; 10 nucleotides agree with TRBD1. Per the germline V gene, CDR1 is SGHTA and CDR2 is FQGNSA. CDR3 size: 18 residues. J lost 5 bases, V lost 2 bases, and 14 bases had no gene match. CDR3 bases: TGTGCCAGCAGCTTATCTAGGACAGGGGGGGGGTCGAGGACTGAAGCTTTCTTT. It is translated as CASSLSRTGGGSRTEAFF.

This chain uses TRBV6-5 with TRBJ2-1; possibly TRBD1 for D (5 bases). Germline CDR1 reads MNHEY; CDR2 reads SVGAGI. The CDR3 is 14 amino acids. Trimming left V 4 bases short and J 8 bases short, with 15 bases between. CDR3 nucleotides: TGTGCCAGCAGTTCCGCGGACACTTGGGATGAGCAGTTCTTC. It specifies CASSSADTWDEQFF.

This rearrangement joins TRBV28 to TRBJ2-1, with D maybe TRBD1 (6 bases). V was shortened by 4 bases and J by 2 bases, with 12 bases between the two germline ends. This CDR3 comprises 15 residues. CDR1 and CDR2 (germline): MDHEN, SYDVKM. CDR3 in amino acids: CASSSPGHTYNEQFF. CDR3 nucleotide sequence: TGTGCCAGCAGTTCACCGGGACACACCTACAATGAGCAGTTCTTC.